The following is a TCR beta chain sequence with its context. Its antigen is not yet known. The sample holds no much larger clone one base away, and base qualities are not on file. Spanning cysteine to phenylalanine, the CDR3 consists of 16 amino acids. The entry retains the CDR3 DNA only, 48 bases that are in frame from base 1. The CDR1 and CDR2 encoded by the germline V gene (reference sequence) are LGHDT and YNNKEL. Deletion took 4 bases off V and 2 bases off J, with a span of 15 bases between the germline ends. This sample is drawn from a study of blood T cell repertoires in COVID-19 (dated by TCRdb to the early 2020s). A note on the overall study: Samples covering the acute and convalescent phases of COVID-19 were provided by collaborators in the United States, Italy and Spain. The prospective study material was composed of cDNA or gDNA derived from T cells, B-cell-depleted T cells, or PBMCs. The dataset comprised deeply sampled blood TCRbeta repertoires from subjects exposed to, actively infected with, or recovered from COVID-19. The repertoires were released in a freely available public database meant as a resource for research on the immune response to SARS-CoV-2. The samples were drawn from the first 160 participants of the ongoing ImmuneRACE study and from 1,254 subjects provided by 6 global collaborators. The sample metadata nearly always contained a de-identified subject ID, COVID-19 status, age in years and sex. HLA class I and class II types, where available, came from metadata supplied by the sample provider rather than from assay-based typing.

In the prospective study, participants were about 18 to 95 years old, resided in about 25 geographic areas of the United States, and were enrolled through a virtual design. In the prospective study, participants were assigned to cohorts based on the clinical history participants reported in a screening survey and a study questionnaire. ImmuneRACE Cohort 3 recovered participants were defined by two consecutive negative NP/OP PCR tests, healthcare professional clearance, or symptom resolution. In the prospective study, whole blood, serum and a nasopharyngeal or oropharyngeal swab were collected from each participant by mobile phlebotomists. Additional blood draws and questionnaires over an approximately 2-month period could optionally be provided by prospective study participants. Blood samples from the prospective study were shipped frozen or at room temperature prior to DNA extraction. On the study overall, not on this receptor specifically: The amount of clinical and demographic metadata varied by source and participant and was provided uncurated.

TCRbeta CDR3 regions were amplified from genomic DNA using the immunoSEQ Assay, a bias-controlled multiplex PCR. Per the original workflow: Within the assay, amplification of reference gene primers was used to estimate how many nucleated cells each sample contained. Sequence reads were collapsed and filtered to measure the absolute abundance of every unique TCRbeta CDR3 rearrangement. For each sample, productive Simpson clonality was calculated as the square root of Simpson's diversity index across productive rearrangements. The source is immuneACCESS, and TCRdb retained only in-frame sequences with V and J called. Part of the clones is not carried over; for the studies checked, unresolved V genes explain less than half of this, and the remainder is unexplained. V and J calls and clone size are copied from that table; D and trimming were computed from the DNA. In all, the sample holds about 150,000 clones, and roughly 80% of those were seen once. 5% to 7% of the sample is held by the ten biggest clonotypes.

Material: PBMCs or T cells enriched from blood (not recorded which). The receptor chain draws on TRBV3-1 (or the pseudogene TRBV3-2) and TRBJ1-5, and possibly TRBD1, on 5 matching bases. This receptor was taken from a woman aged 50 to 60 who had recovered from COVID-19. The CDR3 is CASSRGRQGGNQPQHF. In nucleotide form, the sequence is TGTGCCAGCAGCCGCGGTCGGCAGGGCGGCAATCAGCCCCAGCATTTT.